The clone carrying this T cell receptor (beta chain) was counted at least ten times. Time point indicated: persistent/refractory GD, antithyroid drugs over 5 years with positive TRAb. The authors made the TCR library using RNA they extracted from PBMCs. This sample was taken from a study of regulatory T cells in long-lasting Graves disease. Germline lookup yields CDR1 SGHTA and CDR2 FQGNSA. The CDR3 sequence is 15 residues long. V lost 6 bases, J lost 3 bases, and 11 bases stayed unmatched. Arm-PCR of CDR3 regions and iRepertoire HTBI primers were used to build TCR beta libraries. TCRdb called the multiplex PCR reads again in MiXCR, with one record for every CDR3 protein. The data show about 470,000 distinct CDR3 sequences, more than 20% seen once.

The V call is TRBV7-2, the J call TRBJ2-7; 7 positions match TRBD1. The sequencing here drew on peripheral blood mononuclear cells (PBMCs), taken when the disease was refractory, from a patient treated with antithyroid drugs. This clonotype originated in a female donor with Graves disease. The CDR3 sequence is CASSPKGTASYEQYF. The CDR3 nucleotides read TGTGCCAGCAGTCCGAAGGGGACAGCCAGCTACGAGCAGTACTTC.